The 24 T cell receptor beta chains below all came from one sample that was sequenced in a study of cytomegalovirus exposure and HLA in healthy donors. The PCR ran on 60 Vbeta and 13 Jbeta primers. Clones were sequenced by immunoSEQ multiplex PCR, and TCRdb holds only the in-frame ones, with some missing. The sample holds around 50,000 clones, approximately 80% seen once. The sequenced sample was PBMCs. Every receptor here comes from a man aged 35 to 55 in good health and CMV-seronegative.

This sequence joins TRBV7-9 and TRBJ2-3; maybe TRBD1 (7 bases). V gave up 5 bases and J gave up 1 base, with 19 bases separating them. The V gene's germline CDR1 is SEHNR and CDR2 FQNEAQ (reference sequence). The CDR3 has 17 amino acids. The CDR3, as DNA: TGTGCCAGCAGCCCAGGGGGGACCCAAATCCGCACAGATACGCAGTATTTT. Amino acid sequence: CASSPGGTQIRTDTQYF.

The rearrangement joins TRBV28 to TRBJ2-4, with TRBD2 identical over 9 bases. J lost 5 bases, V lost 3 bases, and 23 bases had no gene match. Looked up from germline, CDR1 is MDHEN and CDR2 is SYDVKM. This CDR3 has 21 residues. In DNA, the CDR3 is TGTGCCAGCAGTTTGCCCCTTAGTTGGTCTGAGCGGGGGGTGCCCGAAAACATTCAGTACTTC. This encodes CASSLPLSWSERGVPENIQYF.

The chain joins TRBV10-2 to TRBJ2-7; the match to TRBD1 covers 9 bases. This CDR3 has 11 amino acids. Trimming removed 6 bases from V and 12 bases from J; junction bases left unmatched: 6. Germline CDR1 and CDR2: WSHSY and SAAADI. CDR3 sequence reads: CASRETGGTYF. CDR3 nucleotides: TGCGCCAGCAGGGAAACAGGGGGCACGTACTTC.

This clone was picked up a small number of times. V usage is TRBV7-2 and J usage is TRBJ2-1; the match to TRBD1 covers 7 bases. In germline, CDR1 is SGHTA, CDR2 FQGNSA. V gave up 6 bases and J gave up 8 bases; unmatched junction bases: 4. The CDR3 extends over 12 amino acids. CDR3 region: CASRRQGHEQFF. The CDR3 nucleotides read TGTGCCAGCAGGCGACAGGGTCATGAGCAGTTCTTC.

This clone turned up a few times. CDR3 nucleotides: TGTGCCAGCAGCTTACGCGGACAGCATAATGAAAAACTGTTTTTT. Translated, it gives CASSLRGQHNEKLFF. This sequence joins TRBV7-2 and TRBJ1-4, with D possibly TRBD1 on 6 matching bases. The CDR3 loop spans 15 amino acids. In germline, CDR1 is SGHTA, CDR2 FQGNSA. Deletions cut 2 bases from V and 4 bases from J, with 11 bases between.

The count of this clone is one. CDR3 coding DNA: TGTGCCAGCAGCGTAGCTACGGGAGCGGGGGGGCCTCATGAGCAGTTCTTC. Its translation: CASSVATGAGGPHEQFF. The rearrangement links TRBV9 to TRBJ2-1, with TRBD2 matching 10 bases. The CDR3 consists of 17 residues. The germline CDR1 and CDR2 sequences are SGDLS and YYNGEE. Trimming cost V 0 bases and J 8 bases; bases outside gene matches: 11.

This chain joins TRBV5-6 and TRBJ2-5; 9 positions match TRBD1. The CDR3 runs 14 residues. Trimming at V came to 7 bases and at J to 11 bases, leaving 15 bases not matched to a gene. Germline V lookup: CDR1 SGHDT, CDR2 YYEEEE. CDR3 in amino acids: CASVRGQGRGEQYF. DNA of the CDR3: TGTGCCAGCGTACGGGGACAGGGTAGAGGGGAGCAGTACTTC.

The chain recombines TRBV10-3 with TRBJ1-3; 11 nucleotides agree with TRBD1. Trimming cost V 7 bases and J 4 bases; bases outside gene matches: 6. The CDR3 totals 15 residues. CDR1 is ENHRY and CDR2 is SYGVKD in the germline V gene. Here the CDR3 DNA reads TGTGCCATCACTGAAGGACAGGGGGCAGGAAACACCATATATTTT. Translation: CAITEGQGAGNTIYF.

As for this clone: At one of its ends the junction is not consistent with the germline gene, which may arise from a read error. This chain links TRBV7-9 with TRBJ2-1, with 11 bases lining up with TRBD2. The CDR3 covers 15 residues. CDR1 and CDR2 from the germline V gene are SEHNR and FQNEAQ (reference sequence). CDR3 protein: CSSSRLAGGDNEQFF. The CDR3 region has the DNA TGTTCCAGCAGCCGGCTAGCGGGGGGTGACAATGAGCAGTTCTTC.

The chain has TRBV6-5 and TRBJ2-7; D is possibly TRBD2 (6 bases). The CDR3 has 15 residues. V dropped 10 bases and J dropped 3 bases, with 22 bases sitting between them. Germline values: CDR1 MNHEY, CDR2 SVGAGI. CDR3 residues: CATTEGPGGVYEQYF. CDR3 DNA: TGTGCCACCACGGAAGGGCCGGGCGGGGTCTACGAGCAGTACTTC.

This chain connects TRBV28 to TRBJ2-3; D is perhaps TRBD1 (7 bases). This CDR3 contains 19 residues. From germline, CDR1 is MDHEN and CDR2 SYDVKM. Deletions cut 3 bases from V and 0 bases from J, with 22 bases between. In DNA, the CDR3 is TGTGCCAGCAGTTTTTTCGGCCGAGTCGGGGGACAGAGCACAGATACGCAGTATTTT. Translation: CASSFFGRVGGQSTDTQYF. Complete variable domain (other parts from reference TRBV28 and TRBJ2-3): DVKVTQSSRYLVKRTGEKVFLECVQDMDHENMFWYRQDPGLGLRLIYFSYDVKMKEKGDIPEGYSVSREKKERFSLILESASTNQTSMYLCASSFFGRVGGQSTDTQYFGPGTRLTVL.

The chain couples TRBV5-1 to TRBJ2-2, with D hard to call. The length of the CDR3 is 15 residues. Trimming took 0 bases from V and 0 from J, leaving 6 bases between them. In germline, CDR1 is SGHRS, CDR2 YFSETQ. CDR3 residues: CASSLDSPNTGELFF. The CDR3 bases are TGCGCCAGCAGCTTGGACAGCCCGAACACCGGGGAGCTGTTTTTT.

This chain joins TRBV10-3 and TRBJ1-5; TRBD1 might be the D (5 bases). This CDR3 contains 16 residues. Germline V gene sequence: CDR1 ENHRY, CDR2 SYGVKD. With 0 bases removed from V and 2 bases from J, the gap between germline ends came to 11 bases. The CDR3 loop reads CAISESGGRGNQPQHF. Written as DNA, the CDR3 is TGTGCCATCAGTGAGTCGGGGGGTCGGGGCAATCAGCCCCAGCATTTT.

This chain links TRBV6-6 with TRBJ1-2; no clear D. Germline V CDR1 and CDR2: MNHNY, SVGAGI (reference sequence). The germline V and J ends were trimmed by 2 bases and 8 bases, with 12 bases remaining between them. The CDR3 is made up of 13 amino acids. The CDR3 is CASSYRGREGYTF. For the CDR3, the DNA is TGTGCCAGCAGTTACCGGGGTCGGGAAGGCTACACCTTC.

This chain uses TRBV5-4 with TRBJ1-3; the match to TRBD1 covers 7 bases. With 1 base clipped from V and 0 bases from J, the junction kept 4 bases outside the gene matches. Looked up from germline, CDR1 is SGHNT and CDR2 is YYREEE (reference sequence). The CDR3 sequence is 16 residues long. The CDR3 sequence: CASSLPGTASGNTIYF. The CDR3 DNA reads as TGTGCCAGCAGCTTGCCCGGGACAGCCTCTGGAAACACCATATATTTT. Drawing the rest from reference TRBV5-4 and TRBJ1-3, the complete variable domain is ETGVTQSPTHLIKTRGQQVTLRCSSQSGHNTVSWYQQALGQGPQFIFQYYREEENGRGNFPPRFSGLQFPNYSSELNVNALELDDSALYLCASSLPGTASGNTIYFGEGSWLTVV.

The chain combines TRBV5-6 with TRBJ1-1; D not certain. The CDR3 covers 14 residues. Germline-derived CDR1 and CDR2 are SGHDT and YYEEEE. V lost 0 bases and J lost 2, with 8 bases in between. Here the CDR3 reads CASSLAGDNTEAFF. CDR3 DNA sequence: TGTGCCAGCAGCTTGGCGGGAGACAACACTGAAGCTTTCTTT.

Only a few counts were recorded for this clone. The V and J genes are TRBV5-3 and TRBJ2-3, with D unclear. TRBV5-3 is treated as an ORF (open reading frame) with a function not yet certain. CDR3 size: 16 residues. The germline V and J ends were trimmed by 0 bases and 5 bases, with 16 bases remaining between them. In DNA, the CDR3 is TGTGCCAGAAGCTTGGGGGCAGTGTATTATAGAGATACGCAGTATTTT. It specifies CARSLGAVYYRDTQYF.

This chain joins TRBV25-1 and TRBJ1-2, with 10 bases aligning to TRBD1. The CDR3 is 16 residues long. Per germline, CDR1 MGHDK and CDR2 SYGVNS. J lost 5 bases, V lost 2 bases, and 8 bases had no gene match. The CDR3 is CASSEPGQGGVYGYTF. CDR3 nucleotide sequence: TGTGCCAGCAGTGAACCCGGACAGGGGGGTGTATATGGCTACACCTTC.

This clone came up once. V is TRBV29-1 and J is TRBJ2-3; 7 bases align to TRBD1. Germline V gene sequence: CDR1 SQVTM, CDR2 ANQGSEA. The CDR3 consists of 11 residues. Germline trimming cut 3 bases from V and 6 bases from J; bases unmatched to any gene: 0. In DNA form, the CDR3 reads TGCAGCGTTGACAGGGGGGATACGCAGTATTTT. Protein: CSVDRGDTQYF.

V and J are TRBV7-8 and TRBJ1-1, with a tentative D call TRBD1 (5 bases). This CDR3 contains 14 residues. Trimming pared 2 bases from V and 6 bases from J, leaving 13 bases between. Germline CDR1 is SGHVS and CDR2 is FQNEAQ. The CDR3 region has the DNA TGTGCCAGCAGCTTATGGCAGGGCGATCCTGAAGCTTTCTTT. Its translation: CASSLWQGDPEAFF.

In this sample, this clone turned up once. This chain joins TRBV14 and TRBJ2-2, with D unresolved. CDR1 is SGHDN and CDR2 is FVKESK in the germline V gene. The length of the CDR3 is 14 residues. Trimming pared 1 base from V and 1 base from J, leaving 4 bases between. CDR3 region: CASSQVRNTGELFF. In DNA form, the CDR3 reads TGTGCCAGCAGCCAAGTTCGGAACACCGGGGAGCTGTTTTTT.

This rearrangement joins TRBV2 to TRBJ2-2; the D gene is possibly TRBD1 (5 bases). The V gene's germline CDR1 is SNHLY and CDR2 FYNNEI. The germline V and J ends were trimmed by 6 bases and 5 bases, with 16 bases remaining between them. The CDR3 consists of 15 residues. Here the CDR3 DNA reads TGTGCCAGCAGAACCTTCCCGACAGCTACCGGGGAGCTGTTTTTT. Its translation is CASRTFPTATGELFF.

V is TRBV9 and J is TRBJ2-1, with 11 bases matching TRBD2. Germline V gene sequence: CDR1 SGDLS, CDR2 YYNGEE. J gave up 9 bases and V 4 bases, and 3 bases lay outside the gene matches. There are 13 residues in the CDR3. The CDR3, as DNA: TGTGCCAGCAGCTTAGCGGGGGGGCTTGAGCAGTTCTTC. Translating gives CASSLAGGLEQFF.

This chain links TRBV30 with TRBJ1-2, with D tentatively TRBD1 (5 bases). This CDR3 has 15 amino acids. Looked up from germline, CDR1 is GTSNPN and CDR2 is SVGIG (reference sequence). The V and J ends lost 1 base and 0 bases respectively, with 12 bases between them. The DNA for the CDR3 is TGTGCCTGGAGTGCAACAGGACTAGCTAACTATGGCTACACCTTC. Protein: CAWSATGLANYGYTF. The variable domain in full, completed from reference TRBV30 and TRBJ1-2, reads SQTIHQWPATLVQPVGSPLSLECTVEGTSNPNLYWYRQAAGRGLQLLFYSVGIGQISSEVPQNLSASRPQDRQFILSSKKLLLSDSGFYLCAWSATGLANYGYTFGSGTRLTVV.